These T cell receptor beta chains were read from a single sample in a study of CD8 T cells in ankylosing spondylitis. In TCRdb, the 5' RACE reads were re-called with MiXCR into one record per CDR3 protein. The sample yields under 450,000 distinct CDR3 sequences, approximately 20% seen once. Sequencing input: blood, either unsorted or a sorted T cell fraction (not recorded which). The source is a male donor with ankylosing spondylitis or in good health (not recorded which). The CDR3 runs from the conserved cysteine through the conserved F or W. D genes are given only for firm matches. Size is stated for part of the rows, as once, few or many counts, or as a class when the clone is expanded.

many,TRBJ2-1,TRBV12-3/TRBV12-4,NA,TGTGCCAGCAGCCCAAAGGGTGATGAGCAGTTCTTC,CASSPKGDEQFF
few,TRBJ1-1,TRBV7-9,NA,TGTGCCAGCAGCTTTCCGGACTCAGGGAACACTGAAGCTTTCTTT,CASSFPDSGNTEAFF
few,TRBJ2-1,TRBV29-1,TRBD2,TGCAGCGTGGAACCGGGACTAGTCAACGGCGATGAGCAGTTCTTC,CSVEPGLVNGDEQFF
few,TRBJ2-1,TRBV29-1,NA,TGCAGCCCCGGGACCTACAATGAGCAGTTCTTC,CSPGTYNEQFF
NA,TRBJ2-7,TRBV12-3/TRBV12-4,NA,TGTGCCAGCAGTGTCTCAAATTACGAGCAGTACTTC,CASSVSNYEQYF
few,TRBJ2-2,TRBV2,NA,TGTGCCAGCAGTGACGGGGGCAACACCGGGGAGCTGTTTTTT,CASSDGGNTGELFF
NA,TRBJ2-3,TRBV3-1,NA,TGTGCCAGCAGCCCCACAGGAGGCGTTGCTTTTGGTACGCAGTATTTT,CASSPTGGVAFGTQYF
NA,TRBJ2-1,TRBV4-2,TRBD2,TGTGCCAGCAGCCAAGATCTAGCGGGGGGGCTCAATGAGCAGTTCTTC,CASSQDLAGGLNEQFF
few,TRBJ2-5,TRBV7-9,NA,TGTGCCAGCAGCCCCAGGACCGGCAAAGAGACCCAGTACTTC,CASSPRTGKETQYF
NA,TRBJ1-3,TRBV20-1,NA,TGCAGTGCTAGAGTGGGTTCTGGAAACACCATATATTTT,CSARVGSGNTIYF
NA,TRBJ2-7,TRBV29-1,TRBD1,TGCAGCACTACAGGGGACCACTACGAGCAGTACTTC,CSTTGDHYEQYF
NA,TRBJ2-6,TRBV29-1,NA,TGCAGCGTTGAAGGTTTGGCGAACGGGGCCAACGTCCTGACTTTC,CSVEGLANGANVLTF
many,TRBJ2-2,TRBV9,NA,TGTGCCAGCAGCAGAGATGGGGCCACCGGGGAGCTGTTTTTT,CASSRDGATGELFF
few,TRBJ2-7,TRBV6-2/TRBV6-3,NA,TGTGCCAGCAGTTACTACAAAACCTACGAGCAGTACTTC,CASSYYKTYEQYF
NA,TRBJ2-1,TRBV12-3/TRBV12-4,NA,TGTGCCAGCAGTTTTAAGGGGGGTAATCGATACAATGAGCAGTTCTTC,CASSFKGGNRYNEQFF
NA,TRBJ2-2,TRBV4-2,TRBD2,TGTGCCAGCAGCCAAGATCCCGGACTAGCTCCCGGGGAGCTGTTTTTT,CASSQDPGLAPGELFF
NA,TRBJ2-2,TRBV12-5,TRBD2,TGTGCTAGCCCTGCCGGGGGGGGCCCGGGCACCGGGGAGCTGTTTTTT,CASPAGGGPGTGELFF
NA,TRBJ2-3,TRBV12-3/TRBV12-4,TRBD2,TGTGCCAGCAGTCCGGGACTAGCGGGGGCCTCGGGGGATACGCAGTATTTT,CASSPGLAGASGDTQYF
NA,TRBJ1-1,TRBV12-3/TRBV12-4,NA,TGTGCCAGCAGTCCTTACGGGGGAGGGGACACTGAAGCTTTCTTT,CASSPYGGGDTEAFF
few,TRBJ2-2,TRBV28,NA,TGTGCCAGCGGGTGGGACATTCGCGTCGGGGAGCTGTTTTTT,CASGWDIRVGELFF